The T cell receptor beta chain under discussion was sequenced for a study of OX40 agonist ivuxolimab in advanced cancers. Study details: The patients got ivuxolimab, which is an agonistic anti-OX40 (CD134) antibody. Partial responses were seen in three patients, one with hepatocellular carcinoma and two with cutaneous melanoma.

A remark on this clone: Its target is not known.

This CDR3 region has 15 residues. V lost 4 bases to trimming and J lost 5 bases; unmatched junction nucleotides: 12. The germline V gene has CDR1 GTSNPN and CDR2 SVGIG (reference sequence). Some clones are missing from TCRdb's copy, which holds only in-frame ones; the method was immunoSEQ multiplex PCR. This table has some 98,000 clones, about 86% appearing once. Study-level findings and limits: Relative to CD4+ cells, CD8+ T cells on average had more expanded clones. Expansion of clones was among the lowest in partial responders at 0.1-3.0 mg/kg.

This receptor was obtained from an adult with an advanced solid tumor such as melanoma, head and neck, liver or kidney cancer. The material sequenced was CD4+ or CD8+ T cells sorted from blood, taken in a trial of the OX40 agonist ivuxolimab. V usage is TRBV30 and J usage is TRBJ2-5; 8 bases align to TRBD2. CDR3 coding DNA: TGTGCCTGGAATGGCGGGAGGTCCCCTTCGGAGACCCAGTACTTC. This gives the protein CAWNGGRSPSETQYF.